The 30 T cell receptor beta chains reported below all come from one sample, sequenced in a study of ipilimumab plus nivolumab after autologous stem cell transplantation. TCRdb's table, derived via immunoSEQ multiplex PCR, lists solely in-frame clones and lacks some. The sample shows about 15,000 clones, 79% of them seen only once. The input for sequencing was PBMCs, taken in a trial of ipilimumab plus nivolumab as post-transplant consolidation. All receptors derive from a male donor with diffuse large B-cell lymphoma.

The chain has TRBV4-1 and TRBJ1-1; D might be TRBD1 (6 bases). The CDR3 is made up of 17 amino acids. The germline CDR1 and CDR2 sequences are MGHRA and YSYEKL. Deletions cut 3 bases from V and 0 bases from J, with 17 bases between. In nucleotides, the CDR3 is TGCGCCAGCAGCCATGGTGGGGGCGTAATGGTGAACACTGAAGCTTTCTTT. Amino acid sequence: CASSHGGGVMVNTEAFF.

This clone came up a few times. This chain links TRBV27 with TRBJ1-6; 9 nucleotides align to TRBD1. The CDR3 covers 15 residues. V lost 5 bases to trimming and J lost 3 bases; unmatched junction nucleotides: 2. CDR1 is MNHEY, CDR2 SMNVEV, per germline (reference sequence). CDR3 coding DNA: TGTGCCAGCAGTACAGGGGGCCTCTATAATTCACCCCTCCACTTT. The encoded protein is CASSTGGLYNSPLHF.

V usage is TRBV11-3 and J usage is TRBJ1-1; D is undetermined. V was pared by 0 bases and J by 3 bases, with 8 bases between. Germline CDR1 SGHNT, CDR2 YENEEA. CDR3 length: 14 amino acids. CDR3 protein: CASSLDHRDTEAFF. Here the CDR3 DNA reads TGTGCCAGCAGCTTAGATCATAGAGACACTGAAGCTTTCTTT. The whole variable domain, remainder taken from reference TRBV11-3 and TRBJ1-1, is EAGVVQSPRYKIIEKKQPVAFWCNPISGHNTLYWYLQNLGQGPELLIRYENEEAVDDSQLPKDRFSAERLKGVDSTLKIQPAELGDSAVYLCASSLDHRDTEAFFGQGTRLTVV.

The chain couples TRBV29-1 to TRBJ2-3, with 7 bases identical to TRBD1. The V gene end was trimmed by 4 bases and the J gene end by 4 bases; junction bases not matched to a gene: 8. This CDR3 is 14 amino acids long. Germline V lookup: CDR1 SQVTM, CDR2 ANQGSEA. The DNA of the CDR3 is TGCAGCGTTGGAGGACAGGCACTGGCAGATACGCAGTATTTT. Its translation is CSVGGQALADTQYF.

The chain joins TRBV11-3 to TRBJ2-7; D not certain. Trimming removed 5 bases from V and 5 bases from J, with 16 bases in between. There are 14 residues in the CDR3. Germline V CDR1 and CDR2: SGHNT, YENEEA. The CDR3 bases are TGTGCCAGCAGCCCCCGTGGCGGCTGGGACGAGCAGTACTTC. Its translation is CASSPRGGWDEQYF. Complete variable domain (other parts from reference TRBV11-3 and TRBJ2-7): EAGVVQSPRYKIIEKKQPVAFWCNPISGHNTLYWYLQNLGQGPELLIRYENEEAVDDSQLPKDRFSAERLKGVDSTLKIQPAELGDSAVYLCASSPRGGWDEQYFGPGTRLTVT.

The V and J genes are TRBV30 and TRBJ1-3; no clear D. The CDR3 spans 13 residues. Germline V lookup: CDR1 GTSNPN, CDR2 SVGIG (reference sequence). V gave up 2 bases and J gave up 4 bases, with 9 bases separating them. The CDR3 DNA is TGTGCCTGGAGTCAACAGACCGGAAACACCATATATTTT. It encodes CAWSQQTGNTIYF.

V usage is TRBV5-1 and J usage is TRBJ2-7, with D possibly matching TRBD1 (7 bases). With 1 base removed from V and 5 bases from J, the gap between germline ends came to 13 bases. The CDR3 runs to 14 residues. CDR1 SGHRS and CDR2 YFSETQ come from the germline V gene. CDR3 residues: CASSLRQGEDEQYF. DNA of the CDR3: TGCGCCAGCAGCTTGAGGCAGGGGGAGGACGAGCAGTACTTC. Based on the CDR3 plus reference TRBV5-1 and TRBJ2-7, the full variable domain is KAGVTQTPRYLIKTRGQQVTLSCSPISGHRSVSWYQQTPGQGLQFLFEYFSETQRNKGNFPGRFSGRQFSNSRSEMNVSTLELGDSALYLCASSLRQGEDEQYFGPGTRLTVT.

Comments on this clone: The same CDR3 arises from other DNA sequences in this sample as well. The rearrangement links TRBV4-1 to TRBJ2-3; TRBD1 is a possible D gene (5 bases). This CDR3 is built from 14 residues. The V end lost 0 bases, the J end lost 1 base, and 5 bases lay between the germline ends. The germline CDR1 and CDR2 sequences are MGHRA and YSYEKL. CDR3 in DNA: TGCGCCAGCAGCCAAGAAGGGGGCACAGATACGCAGTATTTT. This codes for CASSQEGGTDTQYF.

The chain is built from TRBV2 and TRBJ2-5, with TRBD2 matching over 9 bases. The J call may be incorrect, as the DNA end agrees better with TRBJ2-7. In germline, CDR1 is SNHLY, CDR2 FYNNEI. CDR3 size: 15 residues. The CDR3 nucleotides read TGTGCCAGCAAAGTGGAGCGGGGGGCCGCCTACGAGCAGTACTTC. It is translated as CASKVERGAAYEQYF.

This chain connects TRBV7-9 to TRBJ2-3, with TRBD2 as a possible D gene (5 bases). Germline CDR1 and CDR2: SEHNR and FQNEAQ (reference sequence). Trimming took 1 base from V and 6 from J, leaving 14 bases between them. CDR3 length: 15 residues. The CDR3 loop is CASSLGVGSSDTQYF. DNA of the CDR3: TGTGCCAGCAGCTTAGGGGTTGGGAGCTCCGATACGCAGTATTTT.

The V gene is TRBV18, the J gene TRBJ1-2; D is ambiguous. Germline V CDR1 and CDR2: KGHSH, LQKENI. The CDR3 contains 15 residues. Trimming left V 3 bases short and J 1 base short, with 12 bases between. The CDR3 loop is CASSPPTYRNYGYTF. The DNA for the CDR3 is TGTGCCAGCTCACCTCCAACATACCGTAACTATGGCTACACCTTC.

J is TRBJ2-4 and V is TRBV5-4, with TRBD2 matching over 7 bases. This CDR3 has 16 amino acids. V was pared by 0 bases and J by 6 bases, with 9 bases of the junction left unmatched. The V gene's germline CDR1 is SGHNT and CDR2 YYREEE (reference sequence). The CDR3 region is CASSLDGGRGVNIQYF. The CDR3 DNA is TGTGCCAGCAGCTTGGATGGCGGGAGAGGGGTAAACATTCAGTACTTC. The full variable domain, with the rest looked up from reference TRBV5-4 and TRBJ2-4, is ETGVTQSPTHLIKTRGQQVTLRCSSQSGHNTVSWYQQALGQGPQFIFQYYREEENGRGNFPPRFSGLQFPNYSSELNVNALELDDSALYLCASSLDGGRGVNIQYFGAGTRLSVL.

This rearrangement joins TRBV6-1 to TRBJ2-1; 10 bases map to TRBD1. The germline V gene encodes CDR1 MNHNS and CDR2 SASEGT. The CDR3 is 16 residues long. The junction had 7 bases not matched to a gene; V was cut back by 2 bases and J by 6 bases. For the CDR3, the DNA is TGTGCCAGCAGTGAATGGGGGACAGGGGTGATCAATGAGCAGTTCTTC. It translates to CASSEWGTGVINEQFF.

The chain has TRBV6-1 and TRBJ2-3, with 9 bases lining up with TRBD2. V was pared by 0 bases and J by 3 bases, with 10 bases of the junction left unmatched. There are 18 residues in the CDR3. CDR1 is MNHNS, CDR2 SASEGT, per germline. This CDR3 is CASSEARRRGGRTDTQYF. CDR3 coding DNA: TGTGCCAGCAGTGAAGCGAGAAGGCGGGGGGGCCGGACAGATACGCAGTATTTT.

V gene TRBV28 combines with J gene TRBJ2-7, with TRBD1 identical over 8 bases. This CDR3 region has 15 residues. From germline, CDR1 is MDHEN and CDR2 SYDVKM. Losses at the gene ends were 3 bases for V and 3 bases for J; bases not matched to a gene: 7. The CDR3 DNA reads TGTGCCAGCAGTTTCTCCGGGACAGGTCGCTACGAGCAGTACTTC. Its translation is CASSFSGTGRYEQYF.

CDR3 loop: CASSLVEGAGYGYTF. DNA of the CDR3: TGTGCCAGCAGCTTAGTAGAGGGGGCGGGCTATGGCTACACCTTC. This chain links TRBV7-4 with TRBJ1-2; 7 nucleotides agree with TRBD1. CDR1 is SGHVT and CDR2 is SQSDAQ in the germline V gene. V was pared by 1 base and J by 4 bases, with 6 bases of the junction left unmatched. This CDR3 has 15 residues.

This clone was detected a few times. V is TRBV4-2 and J is TRBJ1-4; possibly TRBD1 for D (5 bases). The V and J ends lost 1 base and 7 bases respectively, with 16 bases between them. Germline CDR1 LGHNA, CDR2 YNFKEQ. CDR3 length: 16 amino acids. CDR3 nucleotide sequence: TGTGCCAGCAGCCAAGGTGGAGGTAGGGGAGGTGAAAAACTGTTTTTT. This encodes CASSQGGGRGGEKLFF.

The chain recombines TRBV19 with TRBJ2-3, with TRBD1 matching 7 bases. There are 15 residues in the CDR3. Germline CDR1 reads LNHDA; CDR2 reads SQIVND (reference sequence). The V segment lost 4 bases and the J segment 3 bases; nucleotides outside the gene matches: 7. Here the CDR3 reads CASSSPGQLTDTQYF. The CDR3, as DNA: TGTGCCAGTAGTAGCCCGGGACAGTTGACAGATACGCAGTATTTT. Variable domain in full (rest from reference TRBV19 and TRBJ2-3): DGGITQSPKYLFRKEGQNVTLSCEQNLNHDAMYWYRQDPGQGLRLIYYSQIVNDFQKGDIAEGYSVSREKKESFPLTVTSAQKNPTAFYLCASSSPGQLTDTQYFGPGTRLTVL.

V usage is TRBV10-3 and J usage is TRBJ1-5; D uncertain. Germline CDR1 reads ENHRY; CDR2 reads SYGVKD. The CDR3 spans 14 residues. The V end lost 0 bases, the J end lost 6 bases, and 9 bases lay between the germline ends. The CDR3 coding sequence is TGTGCCATCAGTGAGTCGGCTGATCGTCAGCCCCAGCATTTT. This translates into CAISESADRQPQHF.

V usage is TRBV7-9 and J usage is TRBJ2-1; D ambiguous. V lost 6 bases and J lost 6, with 12 bases in between. This CDR3 region has 13 residues. Germline loops: CDR1 SEHNR, CDR2 FQNEAQ (reference sequence). As DNA, the CDR3 is TGTGCCAGCAGTATCGGCCGGAGCAATGAGCAGTTCTTC. Its translation: CASSIGRSNEQFF. The full variable domain, rest sourced from reference TRBV7-9 and TRBJ2-1, is DTGVSQNPRHKITKRGQNVTFRCDPISEHNRLYWYRQTLGQGPEFLTYFQNEAQLEKSRLLSDRFSAERPKGSFSTLEIQRTEQGDSAMYLCASSIGRSNEQFFGPGTRLTVL.

CDR3 loop: CAWSVLALTDTQYF. CDR3 DNA sequence: TGTGCCTGGAGTGTACTAGCCCTCACAGATACGCAGTATTTT. The chain employs TRBV30 and TRBJ2-3, with D tentatively TRBD2 (6 bases). Trimming left V 0 bases short and J 2 bases short, with 9 bases between. The CDR3 has 14 amino acids. The germline V gene has CDR1 GTSNPN and CDR2 SVGIG (reference sequence).

To note about this clone: Germline is not matched at one junction end, which may reflect a read error. The sample carries other DNA sequences with the same CDR3. The chain uses TRBV6-1 and TRBJ2-7; 9 nucleotides agree with TRBD2. Germline V gives CDR1 MNHNS, CDR2 SASEGT. The length of the CDR3 is 15 residues. The CDR3 DNA reads TGTGCCAGCAGTGAAGCGGGGACTAGCAGTTACGAGCAGTACTTT. Encoded protein: CASSEAGTSSYEQYF.

The chain couples TRBV4-2 to TRBJ2-1; 7 nucleotides match TRBD1. Germline V gives CDR1 LGHNA, CDR2 YNFKEQ. There are 14 residues in the CDR3. V gave up 0 bases and J gave up 8 bases; unmatched junction bases: 4. The CDR3 region has the DNA TGTGCCAGCAGCCAAGACAGGACAGGTTATGAGCAGTTCTTC. This gives the protein CASSQDRTGYEQFF.

CDR3 residues: CASSLEGLAADTQYF. DNA for the CDR3: TGTGCCAGCAGCTTAGAGGGCCTAGCGGCAGATACGCAGTATTTT. This chain connects TRBV11-3 to TRBJ2-3; 7 bases are shared with TRBD2. The CDR3 has 15 residues. CDR1 and CDR2 (germline): SGHNT, YENEEA. V was clipped by 0 bases and J by 4 bases; unmatched bases: 4.

V gene TRBV5-1 combines with J gene TRBJ1-1; D call uncertain. This CDR3 is built from 12 residues. Deletions cut 4 bases from V and 7 bases from J, with 11 bases between. The V gene's germline CDR1 is SGHRS and CDR2 YFSETQ. CDR3 in amino acids: CASSPSEGEAFF. DNA for the CDR3: TGCGCCAGCAGCCCCTCAGAAGGTGAAGCTTTCTTT. The full variable domain, in which reference TRBV5-1 and TRBJ1-1 provide the parts outside the CDR3, is KAGVTQTPRYLIKTRGQQVTLSCSPISGHRSVSWYQQTPGQGLQFLFEYFSETQRNKGNFPGRFSGRQFSNSRSEMNVSTLELGDSALYLCASSPSEGEAFFGQGTRLTVV.

This sequence joins TRBV5-4 and TRBJ2-7; D unclear. In germline, CDR1 is SGHNT, CDR2 YYREEE (reference sequence). There are 13 residues in the CDR3. The ends were cut back, 4 bases at V and 5 bases at J, with 13 bases in the middle. CDR3 sequence reads: CASSVVNRDEQYF. The CDR3 bases are TGTGCCAGCAGCGTGGTGAACCGTGACGAGCAGTACTTC.

The rearrangement links TRBV29-1 to TRBJ2-3, with 8 bases aligning to TRBD1. CDR3 length equals 13 residues. Losses at the gene ends were 7 bases for V and 7 bases for J; bases not matched to a gene: 10. Germline CDR1 is SQVTM and CDR2 is ANQGSEA. Written as DNA, the CDR3 is TGCAGCGGAGGGACAGGAGGAGGGTATACGCAGTATTTT. As protein: CSGGTGGGYTQYF.

The chain has TRBV7-3 and TRBJ2-3; no clear D gene. Germline-derived CDR1 and CDR2 are SGHTA and FQGTGA. V gave up 2 bases and J gave up 5 bases, with 8 bases separating them. The CDR3 is 13 amino acids. The CDR3 DNA is TGTGCCAGCAGCTTAGATCCCGAAGATACGCAGTATTTT. This translates into CASSLDPEDTQYF.

The rearrangement links TRBV18 to TRBJ2-1; the D gene could be TRBD1 or TRBD2 (5 bases each). This CDR3 has 16 amino acids. Trimming took 6 bases from V and 3 from J, leaving 18 bases between them. Germline CDR1 KGHSH, CDR2 LQKENI. CDR3 residues: CASSMAGAGDYNEQFF. The DNA of the CDR3 is TGTGCCAGCTCCATGGCCGGGGCTGGGGACTACAATGAGCAGTTCTTC.

CDR3 DNA: TGTGCCAGCAGGAAAGCGGGAGGAAGAGCTGAGCAGTTCTTC. Translating it yields CASRKAGGRAEQFF. The rearrangement joins TRBV6-5 to TRBJ2-1; 9 bases are shared with TRBD2. The CDR3 is 14 residues long. Germline values: CDR1 MNHEY, CDR2 SVGAGI. V was pared by 6 bases and J by 9 bases, with 9 bases of the junction left unmatched.